This T cell receptor (beta chain) was sequenced in a study of early T cells in non-severe SARS-CoV-2 infection. The V end lost 0 bases, the J end lost 6 bases, and 9 bases lay between the germline ends. The CDR3 sequence is 15 residues long. The germline V gene encodes CDR1 SGHTA and CDR2 FQGTGA. TCRdb redid the calling of the 5' RACE reads with MiXCR, one entry per CDR3 protein. Here the sample spans 40,000 to 50,000 distinct CDR3 sequences, roughly 7.1% being singletons. The chain employs TRBV7-3 and TRBJ1-6; D possibly corresponds to TRBD1 (6 bases). The TCR was taken from an adult who was a healthcare worker with PCR-confirmed SARS-CoV-2 infection or an uninfected control (not recorded which). The sample comprised whole blood. The CDR3: CASSLTGGGNSPLHF. Written as DNA, the CDR3 is TGTGCCAGCAGCTTAACTGGGGGCGGTAATTCACCCCTCCACTTT.